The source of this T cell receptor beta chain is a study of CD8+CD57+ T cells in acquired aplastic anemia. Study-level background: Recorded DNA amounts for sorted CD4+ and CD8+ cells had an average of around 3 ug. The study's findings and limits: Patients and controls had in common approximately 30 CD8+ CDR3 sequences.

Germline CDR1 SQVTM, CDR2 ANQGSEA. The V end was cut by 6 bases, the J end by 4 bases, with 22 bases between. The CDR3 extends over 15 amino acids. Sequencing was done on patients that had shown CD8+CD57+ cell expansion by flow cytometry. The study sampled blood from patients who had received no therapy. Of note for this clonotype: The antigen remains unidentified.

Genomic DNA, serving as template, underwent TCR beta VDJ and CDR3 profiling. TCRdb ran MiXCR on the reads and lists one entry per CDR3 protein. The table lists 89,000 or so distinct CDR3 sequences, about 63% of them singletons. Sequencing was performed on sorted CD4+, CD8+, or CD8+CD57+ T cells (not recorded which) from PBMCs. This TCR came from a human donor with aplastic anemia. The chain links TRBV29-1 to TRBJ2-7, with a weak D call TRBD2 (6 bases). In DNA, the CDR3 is TGCAGCGTCCAAGGCGGTTTGGGAGGCTTATACGAGCAGTACTTC. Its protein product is CSVQGGLGGLYEQYF.